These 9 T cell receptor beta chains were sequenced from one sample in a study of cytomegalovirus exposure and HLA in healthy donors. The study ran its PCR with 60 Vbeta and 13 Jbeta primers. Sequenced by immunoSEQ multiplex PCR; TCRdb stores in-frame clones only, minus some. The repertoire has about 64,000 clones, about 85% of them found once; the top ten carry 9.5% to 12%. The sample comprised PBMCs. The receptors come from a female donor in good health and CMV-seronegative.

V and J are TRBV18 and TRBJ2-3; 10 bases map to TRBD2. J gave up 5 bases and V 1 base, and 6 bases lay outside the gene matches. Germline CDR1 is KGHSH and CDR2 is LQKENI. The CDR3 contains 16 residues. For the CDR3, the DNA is TGTGCCAGCTCACCACAGCGGGAGGGCCGGGGAGATACGCAGTATTTT. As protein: CASSPQREGRGDTQYF. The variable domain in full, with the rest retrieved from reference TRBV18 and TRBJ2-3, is NAGVMQNPRHLVRRRGQEARLRCSPMKGHSHVYWYRQLPEEGLKFMVYLQKENIIDESGMPKERFSAEFPKEGPSILRIQQVVRGDSAAYFCASSPQREGRGDTQYFGPGTRLTVL.

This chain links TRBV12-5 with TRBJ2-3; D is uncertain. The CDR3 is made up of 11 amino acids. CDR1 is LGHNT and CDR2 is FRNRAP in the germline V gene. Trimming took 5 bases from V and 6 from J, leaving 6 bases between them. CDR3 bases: TGTGCTAGTGGTAGCAGGGATACGCAGTATTTT. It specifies CASGSRDTQYF.

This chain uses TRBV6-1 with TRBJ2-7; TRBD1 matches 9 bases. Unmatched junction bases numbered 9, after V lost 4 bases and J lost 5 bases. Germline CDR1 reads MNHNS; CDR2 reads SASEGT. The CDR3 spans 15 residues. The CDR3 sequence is CASSVLAGTGNEQYF. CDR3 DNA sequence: TGTGCCAGCAGTGTCCTCGCCGGGACAGGGAACGAGCAGTACTTC.

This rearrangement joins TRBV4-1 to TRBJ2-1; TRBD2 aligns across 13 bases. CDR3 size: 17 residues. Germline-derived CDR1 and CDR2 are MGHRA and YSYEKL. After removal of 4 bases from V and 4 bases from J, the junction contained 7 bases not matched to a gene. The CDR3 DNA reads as TGCGCCAGCAGCCCCACCGGGACTAGCGGGATTTACAATGAGCAGTTCTTC. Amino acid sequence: CASSPTGTSGIYNEQFF.

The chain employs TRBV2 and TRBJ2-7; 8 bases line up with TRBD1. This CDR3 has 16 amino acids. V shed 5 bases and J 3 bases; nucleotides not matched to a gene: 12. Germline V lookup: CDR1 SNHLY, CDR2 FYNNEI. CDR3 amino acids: CASSRTLDRANYEQYF. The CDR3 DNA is TGTGCCAGCAGTCGTACCTTGGACAGGGCCAACTACGAGCAGTACTTC.

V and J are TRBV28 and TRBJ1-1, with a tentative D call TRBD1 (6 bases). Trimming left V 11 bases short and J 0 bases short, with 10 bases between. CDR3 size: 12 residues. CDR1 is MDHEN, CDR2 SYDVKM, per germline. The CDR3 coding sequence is TGTGCCGCCGGACAGATGAACACTGAAGCTTTCTTT. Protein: CAAGQMNTEAFF. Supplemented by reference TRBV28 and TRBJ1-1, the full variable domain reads DVKVTQSSRYLVKRTGEKVFLECVQDMDHENMFWYRQDPGLGLRLIYFSYDVKMKEKGDIPEGYSVSREKKERFSLILESASTNQTSMYLCAAGQMNTEAFFGQGTRLTVV.

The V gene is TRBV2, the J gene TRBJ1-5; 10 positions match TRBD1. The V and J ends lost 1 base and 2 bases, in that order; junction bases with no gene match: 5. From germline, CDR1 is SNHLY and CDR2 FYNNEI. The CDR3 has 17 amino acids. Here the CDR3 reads CASSEGTGGGGNQPQHF. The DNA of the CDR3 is TGTGCCAGCAGTGAAGGGACAGGGGGTGGAGGCAATCAGCCCCAGCATTTT. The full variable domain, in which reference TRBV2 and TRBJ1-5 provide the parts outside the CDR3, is EPEVTQTPSHQVTQMGQEVILRCVPISNHLYFYWYRQILGQKVEFLVSFYNNEISEKSEIFDDQFSVERPDGSNFTLKIRSTKLEDSAMYFCASSEGTGGGGNQPQHFGDGTRLSIL.

The CDR3 sequence: CASSLRTGRDTQYF. The CDR3, as DNA: TGTGCCAGCAGTTTGAGGACAGGGCGAGATACGCAGTATTTT. The chain recombines TRBV27 with TRBJ2-3; TRBD1 matches at 8 bases. This CDR3 has 14 amino acids. J gave up 5 bases and V 3 bases, and 4 bases lay outside the gene matches. Looked up from germline, CDR1 is MNHEY and CDR2 is SMNVEV (reference sequence).

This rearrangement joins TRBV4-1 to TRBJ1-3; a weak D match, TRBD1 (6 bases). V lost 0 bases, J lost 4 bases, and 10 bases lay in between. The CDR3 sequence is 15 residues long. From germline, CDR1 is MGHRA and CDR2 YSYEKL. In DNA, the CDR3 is TGCGCCAGCAGCCAAGAAGCAACAGGGGGAAACACCATATATTTT. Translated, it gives CASSQEATGGNTIYF.